This entry lists 32 T cell receptor beta chains sequenced from one sample in a study of PD-L1 blockade in urothelial cancer. Some clones are missing from TCRdb's copy, which holds only in-frame ones; the method was immunoSEQ multiplex PCR. The table shows under 80,000 clones, with more than 80% occurring only once. Time point given: pretreatment peripheral blood. The input for sequencing was PBMCs, taken around atezolizumab (anti-PD-L1) treatment. These receptors all come from a man between 70 and 80 years old with urothelial cancer.

The chain carries TRBV7-2 and TRBJ2-1; 7 bases align to TRBD2. From germline, CDR1 is SGHTA and CDR2 FQGNSA. This CDR3 has 15 amino acids. With V trimmed by 5 bases and J by 8 bases, 12 bases remained unmatched. In DNA form, the CDR3 reads TGTGCCAGCAGCCCCCTGATCCGTGCGGGGGATGAGCAGTTCTTC. It is translated as CASSPLIRAGDEQFF.

The V call is TRBV5-1, the J call TRBJ2-7; D unclear. Germline values: CDR1 SGHRS, CDR2 YFSETQ. V was cut by 4 bases and J by 2 bases, with 19 bases left in between. This CDR3 is built from 16 residues. In DNA form, the CDR3 reads TGCGCCAGCAGCCCCTCAGGAAGCAGGCATGCCTACGAGCAGTACTTC. The encoded protein is CASSPSGSRHAYEQYF.

The chain is built from TRBV7-9 and TRBJ2-3, with D hard to call. V was clipped by 4 bases and J by 0 bases, with 8 bases between them. CDR1 is SEHNR and CDR2 is FQNEAQ in the germline V gene (reference sequence). The CDR3 sequence is 14 residues long. The chain's CDR3 is CASSYEASTDTQYF. The CDR3 nucleotides read TGTGCCAGCAGCTATGAGGCCAGCACAGATACGCAGTATTTT.

CDR3 DNA sequence: TGTGCCAGCACCGGGACAGGGTCCTATAATTCACCCCTCCACTTT. Its translation: CASTGTGSYNSPLHF. The chain joins TRBV6-1 to TRBJ1-6; TRBD1 matches 9 bases. This CDR3 is 15 amino acids long. V lost 7 bases to trimming and J lost 1 base; unmatched junction nucleotides: 2. CDR1 is MNHNS and CDR2 is SASEGT in the germline V gene.

This clone was counted only a few times. The gene calls are TRBV11-2 and TRBJ2-5; 11 bases line up with TRBD2. Germline-derived CDR1 and CDR2 are SGHAT and FQNNGV. The V gene end was trimmed by 5 bases and the J gene end by 5 bases; junction bases not matched to a gene: 4. There are 14 residues in the CDR3. The CDR3 loop reads CASSTSGGRETQYF. CDR3 bases: TGTGCCAGCAGCACTAGCGGGGGCCGGGAGACCCAGTACTTC.

Comment on this clone: Other nucleotide sequences in the sample specify the same CDR3. This chain links TRBV11-3 with TRBJ2-1; the match to TRBD1 covers 7 bases. The trim removed 8 bases at V and 5 bases at J, leaving 3 bases unmatched. From germline, CDR1 is SGHNT and CDR2 YENEEA. CDR3 size: 12 residues. The CDR3 is CASGGQNNEQFF. In nucleotides, the CDR3 is TGTGCCAGCGGGGGACAGAACAATGAGCAGTTCTTC.

The chain links TRBV11-3 to TRBJ2-3, with D hard to call. Between the trimmed V and J ends, which lost 1 base and 0 bases, there was a span of 14 bases. The CDR3 runs 17 residues. Per germline, CDR1 SGHNT and CDR2 YENEEA. The CDR3 sequence: CASSLVAGTTSTDTQYF. DNA for the CDR3: TGTGCCAGCAGCTTAGTGGCTGGAACTACTAGCACAGATACGCAGTATTTT. Supplemented by reference TRBV11-3 and TRBJ2-3, the full variable domain reads EAGVVQSPRYKIIEKKQPVAFWCNPISGHNTLYWYLQNLGQGPELLIRYENEEAVDDSQLPKDRFSAERLKGVDSTLKIQPAELGDSAVYLCASSLVAGTTSTDTQYFGPGTRLTVL.

The V gene is TRBV15, the J gene TRBJ1-4; tentatively, D is TRBD1 (6 bases). The CDR3 sequence is 13 residues long. Germline CDR1 reads LNHNV; CDR2 reads YYDKDF (reference sequence). Trimming pared 11 bases from V and 3 bases from J, leaving 13 bases between. The CDR3: CAVSGGSNEKLFF. The CDR3 DNA follows: TGTGCCGTGTCGGGGGGCTCTAATGAAAAACTGTTTTTT.

Here the CDR3 reads CASSRTGQGGFDGYTF. Written as DNA, the CDR3 is TGTGCCAGCAGCCGAACGGGACAGGGGGGATTCGATGGCTACACCTTC. The gene calls are TRBV9 and TRBJ1-2, with TRBD1 identical over 11 bases. Losses at the gene ends were 4 bases for V and 6 bases for J; bases not matched to a gene: 11. The germline V gene has CDR1 SGDLS and CDR2 YYNGEE. The CDR3 has 16 amino acids.

V usage is TRBV6-5 and J usage is TRBJ2-7, with 10 positions matching TRBD2. This CDR3 comprises 16 residues. Trimming cost V 4 bases and J 4 bases; bases outside gene matches: 10. In germline, CDR1 is MNHEY, CDR2 SVGAGI. The CDR3 sequence: CASSSLAGGSKYEQYF. CDR3 in DNA: TGTGCCAGCAGTTCCTTAGCGGGGGGCTCTAAGTACGAGCAGTACTTC.

V gene TRBV5-1 combines with J gene TRBJ2-7, with D perhaps TRBD2 (5 bases). Germline CDR1 and CDR2: SGHRS and YFSETQ. V was pared by 5 bases and J by 0 bases, with 12 bases between. The CDR3 extends over 14 amino acids. The DNA for the CDR3 is TGCGCCAGCAGGACCCCTGGGAGCTCCTACGAGCAGTACTTC. This sequence encodes CASRTPGSSYEQYF. The whole variable domain, remainder taken from reference TRBV5-1 and TRBJ2-7, is KAGVTQTPRYLIKTRGQQVTLSCSPISGHRSVSWYQQTPGQGLQFLFEYFSETQRNKGNFPGRFSGRQFSNSRSEMNVSTLELGDSALYLCASRTPGSSYEQYFGPGTRLTVT.

The gene calls are TRBV9 and TRBJ1-1; possibly TRBD1 for D (5 bases). Between the trimmed V and J ends, which lost 3 bases and 4 bases, there was a span of 16 bases. Germline CDR1 SGDLS, CDR2 YYNGEE. The CDR3 length is 15 residues. The CDR3 DNA follows: TGTGCCAGCAGCGCCGGCGGGGCCCCGGGCACTGAAGCTTTCTTT. It translates to CASSAGGAPGTEAFF.

The chain joins TRBV19 to TRBJ2-7; 7 bases map to TRBD1. Germline CDR1 LNHDA, CDR2 SQIVND (reference sequence). The CDR3 is made up of 15 amino acids. V lost 1 base and J lost 1; bases outside the gene matches: 4. The CDR3 DNA follows: TGTGCCAGTAGTATAGTTCGGACAGGATCCTACGAGCAGTACTTC. Its translation is CASSIVRTGSYEQYF.

In its sample, this clone was seen once. The chain links TRBV12-5 to TRBJ2-4; TRBD1 aligns across 7 bases. This CDR3 is built from 19 residues. CDR1 is LGHNT, CDR2 FRNRAP, per germline. V lost 4 bases and J lost 2; bases outside the gene matches: 17. The CDR3 region has the DNA TGTGCTAGTGGTTCGAGTTCAGCTTCCGGGACAGTAACCAAAAACATTCAGTACTTC. Encoded protein: CASGSSSASGTVTKNIQYF.

The chain has TRBV11-2 and TRBJ1-5; D uncertain. Trimming pared 2 bases from V and 5 bases from J, leaving 7 bases between. The CDR3 is 13 residues long. Germline V lookup: CDR1 SGHAT, CDR2 FQNNGV. The DNA of the CDR3 is TGTGCCAGCAGCTTATCGAGGGATCAGCCCCAGCATTTT. Protein sequence: CASSLSRDQPQHF.

This chain uses TRBV27 with TRBJ1-2, with 7 bases fitting TRBD1. Germline loops: CDR1 MNHEY, CDR2 SMNVEV (reference sequence). Germline trimming cut 6 bases from V and 10 bases from J; bases unmatched to any gene: 11. The length of the CDR3 is 13 residues. The DNA for the CDR3 is TGTGCCAGCAGGACGGGACAGATCAAACCCTACACCTTC. This sequence encodes CASRTGQIKPYTF.

This chain joins TRBV30 and TRBJ1-1, with 9 bases identical to TRBD1. Germline CDR1 and CDR2: GTSNPN and SVGIG (reference sequence). The CDR3 covers 13 residues. Losses at the gene ends were 5 bases for V and 9 bases for J; bases not matched to a gene: 10. CDR3 residues: CAWARGGTGQAFF. The CDR3 nucleotides read TGTGCCTGGGCTCGAGGAGGGACAGGGCAAGCTTTCTTT. Using reference TRBV30 and TRBJ1-1 for the parts outside the CDR3, the full variable domain is SQTIHQWPATLVQPVGSPLSLECTVEGTSNPNLYWYRQAAGRGLQLLFYSVGIGQISSEVPQNLSASRPQDRQFILSSKKLLLSDSGFYLCAWARGGTGQAFFGQGTRLTVV.

In this sample, this clone turned up once. The chain carries TRBV19 and TRBJ2-1, with 8 bases that match TRBD1. J lost 7 bases, V lost 7 bases, and 6 bases had no gene match. The germline V gene has CDR1 LNHDA and CDR2 SQIVND (reference sequence). CDR3 length equals 13 residues. In DNA form, the CDR3 reads TGTGCCAGTAAGGGGACAGGTTTTAATGAGCAGTTCTTC. Protein: CASKGTGFNEQFF. Complete variable domain (other parts from reference TRBV19 and TRBJ2-1): DGGITQSPKYLFRKEGQNVTLSCEQNLNHDAMYWYRQDPGQGLRLIYYSQIVNDFQKGDIAEGYSVSREKKESFPLTVTSAQKNPTAFYLCASKGTGFNEQFFGPGTRLTVL.

This clone turned up a few times. The V gene is TRBV19, the J gene TRBJ2-1; perhaps TRBD1 as D (5 bases). Germline loops: CDR1 LNHDA, CDR2 SQIVND (reference sequence). The CDR3 sequence is 14 residues long. V was cut by 3 bases and J by 6 bases, with 12 bases left in between. This CDR3 reads CASSISQGPNEQFF. CDR3 DNA: TGTGCCAGTAGTATTAGTCAGGGTCCCAATGAGCAGTTCTTC.

V gene TRBV11-2 combines with J gene TRBJ1-6; a weak D match, TRBD1 (6 bases). V lost 6 bases and J lost 3, with 15 bases in between. Germline-derived CDR1 and CDR2 are SGHAT and FQNNGV. This CDR3 has 16 residues. The CDR3 protein is CASRLGGGNYNSPLHF. The CDR3 bases are TGTGCCAGCAGACTCGGGGGGGGCAACTATAATTCACCCCTCCACTTT.

The genes are TRBV9 and TRBJ2-7; possibly TRBD1 for D (6 bases). Germline CDR1 reads SGDLS; CDR2 reads YYNGEE. Trimming removed 0 bases at V and 5 bases at J, with 12 bases between. The CDR3 has 14 residues. CDR3 nucleotides: TGTGCCAGCAGCGTAGAACCAGGGGCCAACGAGCAGTACTTC. Translated, it gives CASSVEPGANEQYF.

This clone was seen a handful of times. This chain uses TRBV5-1 with TRBJ1-5; 9 nucleotides agree with TRBD1. The CDR3 loop spans 17 amino acids. The germline gives CDR1 SGHRS, CDR2 YFSETQ. The V segment lost 4 bases and the J segment 0 bases; nucleotides outside the gene matches: 8. The CDR3: CASSPGQGTPSNQPQHF. CDR3 nucleotide sequence: TGCGCCAGCAGCCCAGGACAGGGGACACCTAGCAATCAGCCCCAGCATTTT. Variable domain in full (rest from reference TRBV5-1 and TRBJ1-5): KAGVTQTPRYLIKTRGQQVTLSCSPISGHRSVSWYQQTPGQGLQFLFEYFSETQRNKGNFPGRFSGRQFSNSRSEMNVSTLELGDSALYLCASSPGQGTPSNQPQHFGDGTRLSIL.

The chain is built from TRBV28 and TRBJ2-7; 10 nucleotides match TRBD1. Germline-derived CDR1 and CDR2 are MDHEN and SYDVKM. The CDR3 spans 14 residues. J was trimmed by 3 bases and V by 4 bases; bases with no gene match: 3. DNA for the CDR3: TGTGCCAGCAGTTCTGGACAGGGGGTCTACGAGCAGTACTTC. This sequence encodes CASSSGQGVYEQYF.

Only a few counts were recorded for this clone. The chain has TRBV7-2 and TRBJ2-1; 8 bases line up with TRBD2. V shed 4 bases and J 2 bases; nucleotides not matched to a gene: 4. The CDR3 has 15 amino acids. Per germline, CDR1 SGHTA and CDR2 FQGNSA. DNA of the CDR3: TGTGCCAGCAGCTATCCGGGACTAGCCTACAATGAGCAGTTCTTC. Encoded protein: CASSYPGLAYNEQFF.

The chain is built from TRBV6-5 and TRBJ1-1, with D maybe TRBD1 (5 bases). V dropped 2 bases and J dropped 1 base, with 14 bases sitting between them. There are 16 residues in the CDR3. CDR1 MNHEY and CDR2 SVGAGI come from the germline V gene. Here the CDR3 reads CASSYVDTASNTEAFF. The CDR3 DNA reads TGTGCCAGCAGTTACGTGGACACGGCCTCGAACACTGAAGCTTTCTTT.

The chain combines TRBV12-5 with TRBJ2-7; D is undetermined. Germline V CDR1 and CDR2: LGHNT, FRNRAP. Trimming took off 2 bases at V and 6 bases at J, with 5 bases between the two ends. The CDR3 runs to 11 residues. The CDR3 nucleotides are TGTGCTAGTGGTTTGACTGGCGAGCAGTACTTC. This translates into CASGLTGEQYF. Full variable domain (outside the CDR3, taken from reference TRBV12-5 and TRBJ2-7): DARVTQTPRHKVTEMGQEVTMRCQPILGHNTVFWYRQTMMQGLELLAYFRNRAPLDDSGMPKDRFSAEMPDATLATLKIQPSEPRDSAVYFCASGLTGEQYFGPGTRLTVT.

The chain links TRBV7-9 to TRBJ2-7, with 8 bases lining up with TRBD1. The V and J ends lost 5 bases and 3 bases, in that order; junction bases with no gene match: 6. Germline V gives CDR1 SEHNR, CDR2 FQNEAQ (reference sequence). CDR3 length equals 14 residues. CDR3 amino acids: CASSPPTGGYEQYF. For the CDR3, the DNA is TGTGCCAGCAGCCCCCCCACAGGGGGCTACGAGCAGTACTTC.

In this sample, this clone turned up a few times. The V gene is TRBV5-1, the J gene TRBJ2-1, with D tentatively TRBD1 (6 bases). V lost 3 bases to trimming and J lost 7 bases, with 11 bases between them. CDR1 and CDR2 (germline): SGHRS, YFSETQ. The CDR3 has 13 residues. In nucleotides, the CDR3 is TGCGCCAGCAGCTCCGGGACATCTAATGAGCAGTTCTTC. Encoded protein: CASSSGTSNEQFF.

This clone was counted once. The chain joins TRBV13 to TRBJ1-2; D ambiguous. Per the germline V gene, CDR1 is PRHDT and CDR2 is FYEKMQ (reference sequence). The CDR3 runs 14 residues. The V end was cut by 3 bases, the J end by 1 base, with 9 bases between. The CDR3 spells CASSFLTGNYGYTF. The CDR3 DNA follows: TGTGCCAGCAGCTTCTTAACGGGTAACTATGGCTACACCTTC.

As to this clone: It is unclear where the CDR3 begins or ends on the DNA, so no DNA is shown, and the CDR3 is as TCRdb lists it. The rearrangement uses TRBV30 and TRBJ2-7; the table assigns TRBD2, which was not confirmed against the DNA. CDR1 GTSNPN and CDR2 SVGIG come from the germline V gene (reference sequence). The CDR3 is 10 amino acids long, termini counted. CDR3 region: CAWGSGSVYF.

The V call is TRBV5-6, the J call TRBJ2-1; the D gene is possibly TRBD1 (6 bases). The germline V gene encodes CDR1 SGHDT and CDR2 YYEEEE. The germline V and J ends were trimmed by 4 bases and 0 bases, with 17 bases remaining between them. CDR3 length equals 17 residues. DNA for the CDR3: TGTGCCAGCAGCGTATTGGGGGTAGGGGGCTCCTACAATGAGCAGTTCTTC. Protein: CASSVLGVGGSYNEQFF.

The chain employs TRBV10-2 and TRBJ2-5; 10 bases map to TRBD2. The CDR3 loop spans 15 amino acids. Germline loops: CDR1 WSHSY, CDR2 SAAADI. The J segment lost 4 bases and the V segment lost 7 bases, leaving 9 bases of the junction unmatched. CDR3 sequence: CASTYSGGPGETQYF. The CDR3 coding sequence is TGCGCCAGCACCTATAGCGGGGGGCCGGGAGAGACCCAGTACTTC.